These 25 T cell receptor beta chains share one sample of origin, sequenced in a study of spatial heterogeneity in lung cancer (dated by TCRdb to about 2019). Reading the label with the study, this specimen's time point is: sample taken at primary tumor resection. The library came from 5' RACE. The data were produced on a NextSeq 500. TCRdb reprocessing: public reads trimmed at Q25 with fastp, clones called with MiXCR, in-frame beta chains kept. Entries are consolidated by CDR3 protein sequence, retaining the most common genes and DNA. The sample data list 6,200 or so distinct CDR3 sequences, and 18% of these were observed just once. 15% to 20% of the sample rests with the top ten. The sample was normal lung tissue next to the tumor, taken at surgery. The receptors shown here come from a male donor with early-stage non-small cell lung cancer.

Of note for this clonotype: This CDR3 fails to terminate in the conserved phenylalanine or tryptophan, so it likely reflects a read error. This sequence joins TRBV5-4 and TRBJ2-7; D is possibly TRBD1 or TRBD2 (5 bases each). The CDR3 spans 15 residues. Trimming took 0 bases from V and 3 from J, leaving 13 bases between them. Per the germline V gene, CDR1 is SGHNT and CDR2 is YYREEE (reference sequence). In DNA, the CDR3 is TGTGCCAGCAGCTTGGGAGGGACGGAAAACTACGAGCAGTACTTA. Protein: CASSLGGTENYEQYL.

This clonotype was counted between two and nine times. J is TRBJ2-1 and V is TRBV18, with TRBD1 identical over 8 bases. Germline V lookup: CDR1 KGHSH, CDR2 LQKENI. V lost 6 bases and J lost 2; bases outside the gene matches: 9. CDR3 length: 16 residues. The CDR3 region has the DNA TGTGCCAGCTCGCAGAGACAGGGGTTCACCTACAATGAGCAGTTCTTC. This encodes CASSQRQGFTYNEQFF.

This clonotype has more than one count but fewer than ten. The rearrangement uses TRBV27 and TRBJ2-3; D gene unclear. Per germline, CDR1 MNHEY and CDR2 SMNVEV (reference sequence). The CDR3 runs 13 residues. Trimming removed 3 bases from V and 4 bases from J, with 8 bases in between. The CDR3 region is CASSFVGPDTQYF. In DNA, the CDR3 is TGTGCCAGCAGTTTCGTCGGGCCAGATACGCAGTATTTT.

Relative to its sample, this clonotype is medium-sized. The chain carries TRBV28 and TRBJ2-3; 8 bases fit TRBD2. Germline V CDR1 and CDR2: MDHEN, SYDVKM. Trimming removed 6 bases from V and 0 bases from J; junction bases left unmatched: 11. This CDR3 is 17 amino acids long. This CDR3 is CASSPLRLAPSTDTQYF. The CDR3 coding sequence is TGTGCCAGCAGCCCCCTCCGACTAGCGCCAAGCACAGATACGCAGTATTTT.

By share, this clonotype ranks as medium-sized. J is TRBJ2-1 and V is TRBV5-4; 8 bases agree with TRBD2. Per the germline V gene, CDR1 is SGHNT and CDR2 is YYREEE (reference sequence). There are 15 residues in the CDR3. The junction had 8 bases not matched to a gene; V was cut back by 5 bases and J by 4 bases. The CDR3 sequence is CASRSIAGPYNEQFF. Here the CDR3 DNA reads TGTGCCAGCAGATCTATAGCGGGACCTTACAATGAGCAGTTCTTC. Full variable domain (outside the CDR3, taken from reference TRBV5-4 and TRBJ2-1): ETGVTQSPTHLIKTRGQQVTLRCSSQSGHNTVSWYQQALGQGPQFIFQYYREEENGRGNFPPRFSGLQFPNYSSELNVNALELDDSALYLCASRSIAGPYNEQFFGPGTRLTVL.

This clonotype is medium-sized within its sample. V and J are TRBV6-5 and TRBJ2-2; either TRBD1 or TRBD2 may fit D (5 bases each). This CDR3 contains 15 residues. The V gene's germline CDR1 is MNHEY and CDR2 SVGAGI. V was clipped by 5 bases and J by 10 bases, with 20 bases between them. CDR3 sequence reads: CASSPNGARPAELFF. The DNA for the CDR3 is TGTGCCAGCAGTCCCAACGGGGCCCGCCCAGCGGAGCTGTTTTTT.

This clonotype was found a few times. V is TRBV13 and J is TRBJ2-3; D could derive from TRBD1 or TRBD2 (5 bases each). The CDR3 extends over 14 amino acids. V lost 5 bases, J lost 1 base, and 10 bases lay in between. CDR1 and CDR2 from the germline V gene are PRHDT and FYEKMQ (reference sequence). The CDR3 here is CASSRRDGTDTQYF. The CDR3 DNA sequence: TGTGCCAGCAGCCGAAGGGACGGCACAGATACGCAGTATTTT.

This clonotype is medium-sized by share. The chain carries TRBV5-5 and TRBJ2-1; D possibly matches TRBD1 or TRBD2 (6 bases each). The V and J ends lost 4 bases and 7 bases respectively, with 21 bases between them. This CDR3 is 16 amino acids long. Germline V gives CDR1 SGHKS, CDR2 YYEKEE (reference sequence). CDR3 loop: CASSLVILQGLNEQFF. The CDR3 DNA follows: TGTGCCAGCAGCCTGGTGATTTTACAGGGACTGAATGAGCAGTTCTTC.

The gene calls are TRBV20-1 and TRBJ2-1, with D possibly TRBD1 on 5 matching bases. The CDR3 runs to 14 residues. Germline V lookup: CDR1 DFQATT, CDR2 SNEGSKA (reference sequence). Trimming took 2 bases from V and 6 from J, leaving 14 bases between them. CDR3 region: CSARRQGSSNEQFF. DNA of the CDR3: TGCAGTGCTAGAAGGCAGGGATCGAGCAATGAGCAGTTCTTC.

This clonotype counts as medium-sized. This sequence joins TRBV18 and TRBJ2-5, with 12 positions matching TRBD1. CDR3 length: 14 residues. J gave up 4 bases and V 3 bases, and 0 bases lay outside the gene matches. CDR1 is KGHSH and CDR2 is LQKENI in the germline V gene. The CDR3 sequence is CASSPGQGAETQYF. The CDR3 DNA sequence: TGTGCCAGCTCACCGGGACAGGGGGCAGAGACCCAGTACTTC.

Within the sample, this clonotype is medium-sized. The CDR3 reads CSVDSRGRDTQYF. DNA of the CDR3: TGCAGCGTTGATTCCAGGGGCCGGGATACGCAGTATTTT. The V call is TRBV29-1, the J call TRBJ2-3, with a possible D match to TRBD1 (6 bases). This CDR3 is 13 amino acids long. Germline values: CDR1 SQVTM, CDR2 ANQGSEA. Trimming removed 3 bases from V and 6 bases from J, with 13 bases in between.

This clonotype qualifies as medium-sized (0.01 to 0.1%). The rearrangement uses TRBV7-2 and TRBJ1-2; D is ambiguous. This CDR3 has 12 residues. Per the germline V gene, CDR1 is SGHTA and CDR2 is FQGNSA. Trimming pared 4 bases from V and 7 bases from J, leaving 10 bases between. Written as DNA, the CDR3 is TGTGCCAGCAGCTCGAAACGGGGTGGCTACACCTTC. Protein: CASSSKRGGYTF.

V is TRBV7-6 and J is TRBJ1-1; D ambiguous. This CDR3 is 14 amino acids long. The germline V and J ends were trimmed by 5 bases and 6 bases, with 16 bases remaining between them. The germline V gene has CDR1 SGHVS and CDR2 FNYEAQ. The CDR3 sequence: CASSQSGRRSEAFF. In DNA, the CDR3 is TGTGCCAGCAGCCAATCCGGGAGGCGCTCTGAAGCTTTCTTT.

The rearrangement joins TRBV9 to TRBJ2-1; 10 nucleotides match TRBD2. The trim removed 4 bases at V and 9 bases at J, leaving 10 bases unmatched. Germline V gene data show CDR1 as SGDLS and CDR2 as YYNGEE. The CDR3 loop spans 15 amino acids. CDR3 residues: CASSPGLAMEGEQFF. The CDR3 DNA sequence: TGTGCCAGCAGCCCGGGACTAGCGATGGAGGGTGAGCAGTTCTTC.

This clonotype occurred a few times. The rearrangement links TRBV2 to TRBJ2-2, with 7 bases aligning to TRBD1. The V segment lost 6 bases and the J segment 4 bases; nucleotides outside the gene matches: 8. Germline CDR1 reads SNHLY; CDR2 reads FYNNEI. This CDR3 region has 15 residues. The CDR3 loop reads CASSPTGRGTGELFF. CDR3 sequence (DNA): TGTGCCAGCAGCCCGACAGGGCGTGGCACCGGGGAGCTGTTTTTT.

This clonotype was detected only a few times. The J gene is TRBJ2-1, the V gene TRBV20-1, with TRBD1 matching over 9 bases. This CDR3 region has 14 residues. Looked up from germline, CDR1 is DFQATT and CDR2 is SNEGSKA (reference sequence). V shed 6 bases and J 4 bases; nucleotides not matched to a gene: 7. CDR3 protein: CSARTGGDYNEQFF. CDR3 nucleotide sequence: TGCAGTGCGCGCACAGGGGGCGATTACAATGAGCAGTTCTTC.

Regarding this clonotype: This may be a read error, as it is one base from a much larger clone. For the CDR3, the DNA is TGTCCCAGCAGCTTTAACTTACTGTACGAGCAGTACTTC. This codes for CPSSFNLLYEQYF. J is TRBJ2-7 and V is TRBV5-8, with unresolved D. This CDR3 contains 13 residues. The V gene's germline CDR1 is SGHTS and CDR2 YDEGEE.

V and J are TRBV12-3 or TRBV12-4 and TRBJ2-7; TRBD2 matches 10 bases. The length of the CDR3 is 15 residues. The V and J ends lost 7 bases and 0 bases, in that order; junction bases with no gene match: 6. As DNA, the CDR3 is TGTGCCAGCACCCTAAGCGGGAGGGCCTCCTACGAGCAGTACTTC. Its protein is CASTLSGRASYEQYF.

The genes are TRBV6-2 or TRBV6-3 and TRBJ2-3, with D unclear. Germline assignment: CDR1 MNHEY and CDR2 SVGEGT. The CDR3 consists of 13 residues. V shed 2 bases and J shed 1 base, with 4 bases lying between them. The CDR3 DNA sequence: TGTGCCAGCAGTTACCCCCGCACAGATACGCAGTATTTT. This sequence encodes CASSYPRTDTQYF.

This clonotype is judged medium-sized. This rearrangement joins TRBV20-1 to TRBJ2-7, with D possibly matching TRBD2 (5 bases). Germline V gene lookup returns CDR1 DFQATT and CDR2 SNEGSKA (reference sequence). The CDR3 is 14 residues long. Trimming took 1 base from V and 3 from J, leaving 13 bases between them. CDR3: CSARVPRELYEQYF. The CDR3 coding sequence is TGCAGTGCTAGAGTTCCTAGGGAGCTCTACGAGCAGTACTTC.

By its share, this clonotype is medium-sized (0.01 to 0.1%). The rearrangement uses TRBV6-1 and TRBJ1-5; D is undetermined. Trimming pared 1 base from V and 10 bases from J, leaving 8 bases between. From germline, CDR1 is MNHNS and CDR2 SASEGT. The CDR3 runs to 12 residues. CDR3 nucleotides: TGTGCCAGCAGTGAAGTCGTTGGTCCCCAGCATTTT. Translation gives CASSEVVGPQHF.

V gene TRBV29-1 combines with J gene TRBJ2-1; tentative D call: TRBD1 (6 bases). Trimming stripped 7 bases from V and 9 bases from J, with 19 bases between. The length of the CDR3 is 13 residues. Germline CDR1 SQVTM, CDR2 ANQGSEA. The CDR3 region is CSAEWLVRGEQFF. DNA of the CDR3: TGCAGCGCCGAGTGGCTAGTCAGGGGTGAGCAGTTCTTC.

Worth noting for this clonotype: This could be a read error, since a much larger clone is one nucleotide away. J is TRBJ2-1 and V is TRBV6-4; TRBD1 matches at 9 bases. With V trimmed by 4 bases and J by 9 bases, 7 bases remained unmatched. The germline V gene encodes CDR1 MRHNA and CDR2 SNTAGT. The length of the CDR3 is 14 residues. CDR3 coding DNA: TGTGCCAGCAGTGGGGGACAGGGTTTCATTGAGCAGTTCTTC. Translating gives CASSGGQGFIEQFF.

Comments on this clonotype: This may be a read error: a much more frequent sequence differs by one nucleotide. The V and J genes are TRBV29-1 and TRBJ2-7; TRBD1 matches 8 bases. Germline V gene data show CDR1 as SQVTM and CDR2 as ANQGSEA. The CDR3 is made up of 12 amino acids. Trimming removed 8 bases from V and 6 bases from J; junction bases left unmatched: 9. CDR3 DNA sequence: TGCAGCATGGGAGGACAGGGAGGCGAGCAGTACTTC. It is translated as CSMGGQGGEQYF.

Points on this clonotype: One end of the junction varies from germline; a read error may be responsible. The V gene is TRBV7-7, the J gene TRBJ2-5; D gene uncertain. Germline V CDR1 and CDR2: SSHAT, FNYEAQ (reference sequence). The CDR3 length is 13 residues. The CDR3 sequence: CASSLDLEETQYF. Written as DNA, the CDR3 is TGTGCTAGCAGCTTAGATTTGGAAGAGACCCAGTACTTC.